One and the same sample provided the 11 T cell receptor beta chains below, sequenced in a study of beta chain features in type 1 diabetes. Notes on the study in general: When Type 1 diabetes patients were examined, their TCRB CDR3s proved moderately but significantly shorter in all four CD4+ subsets.

Every isolated RNA sample was fully reverse transcribed, so sequencing captured expressed TCRB transcripts. The table came from immunoSEQ multiplex PCR; TCRdb's copy has only in-frame clones and leaves some out. The sample lists some 120,000 clones, approximately 15% occurring once. Antigens of these TCRs are unknown. Material: central memory CD4+ T cells from blood. The receptors stem from a man aged 18 to 30 with type 1 diabetes.

The rearrangement links TRBV10-3 to TRBJ2-7, with D perhaps matching TRBD1 (6 bases). Trimming pared 10 bases from V and 7 bases from J, leaving 20 bases between. The CDR3 is 13 residues long. Germline assignment: CDR1 ENHRY and CDR2 SYGVKD. The CDR3 is CATADSSPGEQYF. The CDR3 DNA reads as TGTGCCACCGCGGACAGTTCCCCCGGTGAGCAGTACTTC.

V and J are TRBV2 and TRBJ2-3, with D possibly matching TRBD2 (6 bases). CDR3 length equals 14 residues. Germline assignment: CDR1 SNHLY and CDR2 FYNNEI. V was pared by 6 bases and J by 3 bases, with 13 bases between. The CDR3 coding sequence is TGTGCCAGCAGCGACATAGCGGCGACAGATACGCAGTATTTT. Translating gives CASSDIAATDTQYF.

The genes are TRBV28 and TRBJ1-2, with D possibly being TRBD1 (5 bases). V dropped 7 bases and J dropped 2 bases, with 14 bases sitting between them. Germline assignment: CDR1 MDHEN and CDR2 SYDVKM. The CDR3 is made up of 14 amino acids. CDR3 DNA sequence: TGTGCCAGCACGCCAGGGCTATTGAACTATGGCTACACCTTC. The encoded protein is CASTPGLLNYGYTF.

The genes are TRBV9 and TRBJ1-3, with D unresolved. This CDR3 is 17 amino acids long. V was clipped by 0 bases and J by 4 bases, with 17 bases between them. In germline, CDR1 is SGDLS, CDR2 YYNGEE. DNA of the CDR3: TGTGCCAGCAGCGTAGTGGGAAGCCAATCGGCGGGAAACACCATATATTTT. Translated: CASSVVGSQSAGNTIYF.

The chain has TRBV28 and TRBJ1-5; 7 bases are shared with TRBD1. The CDR3 covers 16 residues. Germline-derived CDR1 and CDR2 are MDHEN and SYDVKM. V lost 1 base and J lost 2; bases outside the gene matches: 5. CDR3 sequence: CASSLFEGAGNQPQHF. CDR3 bases: TGTGCCAGCAGTTTATTTGAGGGGGCTGGCAATCAGCCCCAGCATTTT. Full variable domain (rest looked up from reference TRBV28 and TRBJ1-5): DVKVTQSSRYLVKRTGEKVFLECVQDMDHENMFWYRQDPGLGLRLIYFSYDVKMKEKGDIPEGYSVSREKKERFSLILESASTNQTSMYLCASSLFEGAGNQPQHFGDGTRLSIL.

This clone was counted at least ten times. The genes are TRBV18 and TRBJ2-5; unclear D gene. V lost 2 bases and J 5 bases, leaving 15 bases between the germline ends. CDR1 is KGHSH, CDR2 LQKENI, per germline. The CDR3 totals 15 residues. The CDR3 DNA sequence: TGTGCCAGCTCACCAGATCTATCGGCACGTGAGACCCAGTACTTC. This translates into CASSPDLSARETQYF.

The table lists this clone with a few counts. The chain carries TRBV4-2 and TRBJ1-6; 8 positions match TRBD1. Trimming removed 0 bases from V and 8 bases from J; junction bases left unmatched: 0. Germline V gives CDR1 LGHNA, CDR2 YNFKEQ. This CDR3 comprises 14 residues. The chain's CDR3 is CASSQEQGDSPLHF. The CDR3, as DNA: TGTGCCAGCAGCCAAGAACAGGGGGATTCACCCCTCCACTTT.

Only a few counts were recorded for this clone. The V gene is TRBV19, the J gene TRBJ2-2; the D is unclear. The germline CDR1 and CDR2 sequences are LNHDA and SQIVND (reference sequence). The CDR3 consists of 16 residues. V lost 1 base and J 2 bases, leaving 11 bases between the germline ends. The CDR3 is CASSIVSTFNTGELFF. The CDR3 DNA follows: TGTGCCAGTAGTATAGTTTCCACATTCAACACCGGGGAGCTGTTTTTT.

In its sample, this clone was seen many times. The gene calls are TRBV27 and TRBJ2-6, with D tentatively TRBD1 or TRBD2 (6 bases each). Trimming took off 3 bases at V and 2 bases at J, with 11 bases between the two ends. This CDR3 is built from 16 residues. Germline CDR1 and CDR2: MNHEY and SMNVEV (reference sequence). The CDR3 reads CASSLWRGTGANVLTF. The CDR3 DNA sequence: TGTGCCAGCAGTTTGTGGAGGGGGACTGGGGCCAACGTCCTGACTTTC.

At least ten counts were recorded for this clone. This rearrangement joins TRBV5-1 to TRBJ2-1, with D tentatively TRBD2 (6 bases). The ends were cut back, 0 bases at V and 0 bases at J, with 7 bases in the middle. This CDR3 comprises 15 residues. CDR1 and CDR2 (germline): SGHRS, YFSETQ. In nucleotides, the CDR3 is TGCGCCAGCAGCTTGGGACTAGTCTCCTACAATGAGCAGTTCTTC. It is translated as CASSLGLVSYNEQFF.

V gene TRBV7-9 combines with J gene TRBJ2-1, with 10 bases lining up with TRBD2. Germline V CDR1 and CDR2: SEHNR, FQNEAQ (reference sequence). V gave up 5 bases and J gave up 9 bases; unmatched junction bases: 7. The CDR3 covers 14 residues. In DNA, the CDR3 is TGTGCCAGCAGCCCTAGCGGGAGAGGAGGTGAGCAGTTCTTC. Translating gives CASSPSGRGGEQFF.